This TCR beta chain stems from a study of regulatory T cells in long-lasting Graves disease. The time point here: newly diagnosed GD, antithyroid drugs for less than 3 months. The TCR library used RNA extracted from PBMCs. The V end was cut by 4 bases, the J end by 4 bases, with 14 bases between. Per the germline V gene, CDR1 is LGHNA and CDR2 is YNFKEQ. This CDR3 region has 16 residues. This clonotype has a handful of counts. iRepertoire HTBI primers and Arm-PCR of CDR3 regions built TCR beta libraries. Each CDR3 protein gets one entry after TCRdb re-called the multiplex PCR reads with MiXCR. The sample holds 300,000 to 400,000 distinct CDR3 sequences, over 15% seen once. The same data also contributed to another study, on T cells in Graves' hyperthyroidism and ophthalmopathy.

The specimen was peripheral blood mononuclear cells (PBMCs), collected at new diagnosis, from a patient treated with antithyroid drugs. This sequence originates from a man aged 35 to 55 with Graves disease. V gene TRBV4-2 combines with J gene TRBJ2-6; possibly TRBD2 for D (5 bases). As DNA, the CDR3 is TGTGCCAGCAGCCTTCGGGAAGCGGCCGGGGCCAACGTCCTGACTTTC. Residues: CASSLREAAGANVLTF.